Below, one T cell receptor beta chain is given with its context. The antigen is undetermined. The PCR made use of 60 Vbeta and 13 Jbeta primers. Repertoires were generated with immunoSEQ multiplex PCR, while TCRdb's copy carries only in-frame clones and drops some. The top ten clones hold around 2.5% of a sample with 120,000 or so clones, 80% of them seen once. From germline, CDR1 is GTSNPN and CDR2 SVGIG (reference sequence). The CDR3 runs 15 residues. V lost 4 bases, J lost 3 bases, and 15 bases lay in between. The data derive from a study of cytomegalovirus exposure and HLA in healthy donors. Study-wide results and caveats: Cytomegalovirus status was reportedly diagnosed by the classifier with high specificity and sensitivity. The majority of TCR sequences were rare, yet some public TCRs appeared in many donors. Reports indicate that TCR beta sequences accurately predicted the HLA-A and HLA-B alleles of most subjects. A later analysis linked a missense DCLRE1C variant to TCR beta V- and J-gene trimming.

The specimen sequenced was PBMCs. This sequence was found in a man younger than 45 in good health and CMV-seronegative. This sequence joins TRBV30 and TRBJ1-4; D is unclear. The CDR3, as DNA: TGTGCCTGGAACTTAGGCAGACTAGCTAATGAAAAACTGTTTTTT. The encoded protein is CAWNLGRLANEKLFF.